This T cell receptor (beta chain) comes out of a study of identical twins. TCRdb passed the 5' RACE reads through MiXCR, listing each CDR3 protein once. This table has 450,000 to 500,000 distinct CDR3 sequences, approximately 15% appearing once. CDR1 MNHNS and CDR2 SASEGT come from the germline V gene. CDR3 length: 14 amino acids. V shed 6 bases and J shed 7 bases, with 19 bases lying between them. The table lists this clonotype with a few counts. Every donor was a healthy Caucasian. This sample was shared with a second study, whose subject was yellow fever vaccine responses in identical twins. Per that paper: On the reported evidence, twins' vaccine T cell responses seemed partly convergent and partly personalized.

The receptor was isolated from a woman between 18 and 29 years old in good health. The chain joins TRBV6-1 to TRBJ2-7; D possibly uses TRBD1 or TRBD2 (5 bases each). The sequencing input was CD4+ T cells sorted from blood. The CDR3 coding sequence is TGTGCCAGCAGCATCAAGGGACCCAAAGGGGAGCAGTACTTC. This encodes CASSIKGPKGEQYF.